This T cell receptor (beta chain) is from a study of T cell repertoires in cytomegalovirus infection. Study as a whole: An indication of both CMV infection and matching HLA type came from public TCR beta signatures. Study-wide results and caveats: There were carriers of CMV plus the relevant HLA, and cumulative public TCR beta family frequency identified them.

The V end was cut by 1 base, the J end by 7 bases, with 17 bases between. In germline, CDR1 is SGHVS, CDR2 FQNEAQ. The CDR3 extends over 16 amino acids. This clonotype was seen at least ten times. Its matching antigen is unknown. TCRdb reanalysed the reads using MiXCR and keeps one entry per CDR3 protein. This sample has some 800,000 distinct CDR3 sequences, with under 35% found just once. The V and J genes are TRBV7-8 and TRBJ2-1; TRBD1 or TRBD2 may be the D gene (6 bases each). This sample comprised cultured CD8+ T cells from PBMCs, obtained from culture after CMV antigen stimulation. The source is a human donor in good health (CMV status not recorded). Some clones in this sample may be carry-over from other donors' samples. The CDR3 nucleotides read TGTGCCAGCAGCTTAGAGGGGGGCCGGAGGTTAAATGAGCAGTTCTTC. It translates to CASSLEGGRRLNEQFF.